The T cell receptor beta chain described here comes from a study of spatial heterogeneity in lung cancer. CDR1 SEHNR and CDR2 FQNEAQ come from the germline V gene (reference sequence). The CDR3 runs 17 residues. V was cut by 3 bases and J by 0 bases, with 14 bases left in between. MiXCR was run by TCRdb on the 5' RACE reads, yielding one entry per CDR3 protein. Of 30,000 to 40,000 distinct CDR3 sequences in the sample, under 4% were seen once. The time point is: sample taken at primary tumor resection. This sequence originates from a male donor with early-stage non-small cell lung cancer. The chain joins TRBV7-9 to TRBJ2-2; D is perhaps TRBD2 (7 bases). The material sequenced was normal lung tissue next to the tumor, taken at surgery. CDR3 coding DNA: TGTGCCAGCAGCTTCCCCCGGGGGGCGTCGAACACCGGGGAGCTGTTTTTT. It is translated as CASSFPRGASNTGELFF.